Below, 15 T cell receptor beta chains from the same sample are listed, as sequenced in a study of pediatric ulcerative colitis. Only in-frame clones appear in the TCRdb table, and some are missing; sequencing was by immunoSEQ multiplex PCR. The table lists 30,000 to 45,000 clones, roughly 83% of them singletons. The specimen sequenced was blood. These receptors were collected from a girl aged 10-17 years with moderate ulcerative colitis.

In its sample, this clone was seen a few times. The sample has other DNA sequences that encode this CDR3 too. The chain links TRBV5-1 to TRBJ1-6; TRBD1 aligns across 9 bases. This CDR3 is built from 15 residues. The germline gives CDR1 SGHRS, CDR2 YFSETQ. The J segment lost 9 bases and the V segment lost 1 base, leaving 5 bases of the junction unmatched. The CDR3 nucleotides are TGCGCCAGCAGCTTGAAGGGACAGGGAGGTTCACCCCTCCACTTT. Amino acids: CASSLKGQGGSPLHF.

V gene TRBV28 combines with J gene TRBJ2-7; D perhaps matches TRBD1 (5 bases). The CDR3 is made up of 15 amino acids. With 5 bases removed from V and 3 bases from J, the gap between germline ends came to 17 bases. Germline V CDR1 and CDR2: MDHEN, SYDVKM. The CDR3 nucleotides read TGTGCCAGCAGTACGACAGCCGCCCATAACTACGAGCAGTACTTC. This encodes CASSTTAAHNYEQYF.

J is TRBJ2-6 and V is TRBV6-4; D not certain. The ends were cut back, 0 bases at V and 0 bases at J, with 3 bases in the middle. The CDR3 is 15 residues long. Per germline, CDR1 MRHNA and CDR2 SNTAGT. CDR3 in DNA: TGTGCCAGCAGTGACTCGAACTCTGGGGCCAACGTCCTGACTTTC. Its protein is CASSDSNSGANVLTF.

The chain joins TRBV28 to TRBJ1-1; TRBD1 aligns across 9 bases. This CDR3 comprises 16 residues. Looked up from germline, CDR1 is MDHEN and CDR2 is SYDVKM. With V trimmed by 6 bases and J by 3 bases, 11 bases remained unmatched. CDR3 bases: TGTGCCAGCAGGCCGGGACAGGGCTATCTACACACTGAAGCTTTCTTT. As protein: CASRPGQGYLHTEAFF.

The CDR3 region is CASSRLATDTQYF. The CDR3 DNA follows: TGTGCCAGCAGCCGACTAGCCACAGATACGCAGTATTTT. The chain combines TRBV5-5 with TRBJ2-3, with TRBD2 matching 7 bases. The CDR3 spans 13 residues. With V trimmed by 4 bases and J by 2 bases, 1 base remained unmatched. CDR1 SGHKS and CDR2 YYEKEE come from the germline V gene (reference sequence).

The CDR3 region has the DNA TGTGCCAGCAGTTTTGCGGGGTTCCGGTCGGGGGCCGGCACAGATACGCAGTATTTT. It translates to CASSFAGFRSGAGTDTQYF. The rearrangement links TRBV27 to TRBJ2-3; the D gene could be TRBD1 or TRBD2 (6 bases each). Trimming took 3 bases from V and 1 from J, leaving 23 bases between them. The germline V gene has CDR1 MNHEY and CDR2 SMNVEV (reference sequence). The CDR3 runs to 19 residues.

The CDR3 reads CASSSMGVEQYF. CDR3 nucleotides: TGTGCCAGCAGCTCGATGGGTGTCGAGCAGTACTTC. This chain links TRBV5-5 with TRBJ2-7; D unclear. The CDR3 is 12 residues long. The germline V gene encodes CDR1 SGHKS and CDR2 YYEKEE (reference sequence). The V and J ends lost 3 bases and 6 bases respectively, with 10 bases between them.

The chain carries TRBV30 and TRBJ2-7, with 10 bases lining up with TRBD1. Germline values: CDR1 GTSNPN, CDR2 SVGIG (reference sequence). The CDR3 sequence is 14 residues long. J was trimmed by 5 bases and V by 5 bases; bases with no gene match: 9. CDR3 in DNA: TGTGCCTGGGGACAGGGGGACGGATTCGACGAGCAGTACTTC. Its translation is CAWGQGDGFDEQYF. The variable domain in full, completed from reference TRBV30 and TRBJ2-7, reads SQTIHQWPATLVQPVGSPLSLECTVEGTSNPNLYWYRQAAGRGLQLLFYSVGIGQISSEVPQNLSASRPQDRQFILSSKKLLLSDSGFYLCAWGQGDGFDEQYFGPGTRLTVT.

This chain joins TRBV11-3 and TRBJ1-2, with no clear D. V lost 5 bases, J lost 3 bases, and 16 bases lay in between. Looked up from germline, CDR1 is SGHNT and CDR2 is YENEEA. The CDR3 contains 15 residues. The CDR3 sequence: CASSPPLEEDYGYTF. In DNA form, the CDR3 reads TGTGCCAGCAGCCCTCCCCTTGAAGAGGACTATGGCTACACCTTC.

The chain uses TRBV11-2 and TRBJ1-2, with a weak D call TRBD1 (6 bases). CDR3 length equals 16 residues. In germline, CDR1 is SGHAT, CDR2 FQNNGV. Between the trimmed V and J ends, which lost 0 bases and 0 bases, there was a span of 11 bases. This chain's CDR3 is CASSLERTAANYGYTF. The CDR3 DNA sequence: TGTGCCAGCAGCTTAGAAAGGACAGCCGCTAACTATGGCTACACCTTC.

The CDR3 is CASSDGTTDAYTEAFF. The CDR3 region has the DNA TGTGCCAGCAGTGATGGGACAACAGACGCATACACTGAAGCTTTCTTT. The rearrangement uses TRBV25-1 and TRBJ1-1; possibly TRBD1 for D (6 bases). Germline CDR1 is MGHDK and CDR2 is SYGVNS. The CDR3 is 16 residues long. V lost 3 bases and J 3 bases, leaving 17 bases between the germline ends. Full variable domain (missing parts from reference TRBV25-1 and TRBJ1-1): EADIYQTPRYLVIGTGKKITLECSQTMGHDKMYWYQQDPGMELHLIHYSYGVNSTEKGDLSSESTVSRIRTEHFPLTLESARPSHTSQYLCASSDGTTDAYTEAFFGQGTRLTVV.

Comment on this clone: The junction and the germline gene differ at one end; a read error may be behind it. The chain joins TRBV7-3 to TRBJ2-2, with D unclear. The CDR3 length is 14 residues. Looked up from germline, CDR1 is SGHTA and CDR2 is FQGTGA. The DNA of the CDR3 is TGCGCCAGCAGCCAAGACCGAACCACCGGGGAGCTGTTTTTT. Protein product: CASSQDRTTGELFF.

This chain uses TRBV7-6 with TRBJ2-7; D uncertain. The CDR3 loop spans 16 amino acids. Germline V gene lookup returns CDR1 SGHVS and CDR2 FNYEAQ. The V and J ends lost 5 bases and 2 bases respectively, with 19 bases between them. The chain's CDR3 is CASSPRSVGGPYEQYF. CDR3 DNA: TGTGCCAGCAGCCCGAGATCCGTGGGCGGCCCCTACGAGCAGTACTTC.

The rearrangement joins TRBV7-9 to TRBJ1-4; D unclear. The CDR3 is 14 residues long. CDR1 is SEHNR, CDR2 FQNEAQ, per germline (reference sequence). The germline V and J ends were trimmed by 1 base and 2 bases, with 5 bases remaining between them. The CDR3 loop reads CASSLGLTNEKLFF. The CDR3 DNA reads as TGTGCCAGCAGCTTAGGCTTGACTAATGAAAAACTGTTTTTT.

The V and J genes are TRBV5-1 and TRBJ1-5; D is uncertain. The germline V gene has CDR1 SGHRS and CDR2 YFSETQ. Trimming took 1 base from V and 2 from J, leaving 13 bases between them. The CDR3 has 16 amino acids. Here the CDR3 DNA reads TGCGCCAGCAGCTTGTCTGGGTCTCAAGGCAATCAGCCCCAGCATTTT. It yields the protein CASSLSGSQGNQPQHF.